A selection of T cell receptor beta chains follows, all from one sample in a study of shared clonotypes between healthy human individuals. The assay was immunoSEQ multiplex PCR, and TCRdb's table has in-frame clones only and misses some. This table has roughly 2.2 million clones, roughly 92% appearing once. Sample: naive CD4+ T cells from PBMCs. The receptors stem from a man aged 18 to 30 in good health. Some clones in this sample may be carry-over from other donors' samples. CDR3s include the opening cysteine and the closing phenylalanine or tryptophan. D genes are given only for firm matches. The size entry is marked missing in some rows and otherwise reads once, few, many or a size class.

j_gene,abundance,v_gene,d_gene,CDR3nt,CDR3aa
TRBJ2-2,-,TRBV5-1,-,TGCGCCAGCAGCTTGAGGGGACATTCGAACACCGGGGAGCTGTTTTTT,CASSLRGHSNTGELFF
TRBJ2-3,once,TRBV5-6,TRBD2,TGTGCCAGCAGCTCCCTGACTAGCGGGGGAACAGATACGCAGTATTTT,CASSSLTSGGTDTQYF
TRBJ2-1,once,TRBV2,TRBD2,TGTGCCAGCAGACCATGGACTAGTGCGAATGAGCAGTTCTTC,CASRPWTSANEQFF
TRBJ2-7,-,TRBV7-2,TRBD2,TGTGCCAGCAGCTTAGTAGGCGGGAGTAGGTACGAGCAGTACTTC,CASSLVGGSRYEQYF
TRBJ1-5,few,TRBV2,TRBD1,TGTGCCAGCAGTCCGGCTTCCGGGACAGCTTATAGCAATCAGCCCCAGCATTTT,CASSPASGTAYSNQPQHF
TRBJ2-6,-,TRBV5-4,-,TGTGCCAGCAGCTATGCGGGAGGGGCCAACGTCCTGACTTTC,CASSYAGGANVLTF
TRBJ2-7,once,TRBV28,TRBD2,TGTGCCAGCAGACGACTAGCGGGACGTTTTTCCTACGAGCAGTACTTC,CASRRLAGRFSYEQYF
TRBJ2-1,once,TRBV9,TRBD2,TGTGCCAGCAGCGCGGGACTAGTCTCCTACAATGAGCAGTTCTTC,CASSAGLVSYNEQFF
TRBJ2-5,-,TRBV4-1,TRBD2,TGCGCCAGCAGCCCTGGGACTAGCGGATGGGAGACCCAGTACTTC,CASSPGTSGWETQYF
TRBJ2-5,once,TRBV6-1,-,TGTGCCAGCAACTACGGGACCGCTGGCGAGACCCAGTACTTC,CASNYGTAGETQYF
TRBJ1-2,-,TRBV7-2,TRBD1,TGTGCCAGCAGCTTGAGGACAGGGCCAAACTATGGCTACACCTTC,CASSLRTGPNYGYTF
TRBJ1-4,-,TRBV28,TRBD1,TGTGCCAGCACTAAAGACAGGGGCAATGAAAAACTGTTTTTT,CASTKDRGNEKLFF
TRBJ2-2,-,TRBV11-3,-,TGTGCCAGCAGCTCGTCGGGAGAAAACACCGGGGAGCTGTTTTTT,CASSSSGENTGELFF
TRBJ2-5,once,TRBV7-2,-,TGTGCCAGCAGCTATGGACAGGGAGGGGCAGAGACCCAGTACTTC,CASSYGQGGAETQYF
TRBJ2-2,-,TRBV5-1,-,TGCGCCAGCAGCTTGGAGGCAGCCAGTGTTAATGGGGAGCTGTTTTTT,CASSLEAASVNGELFF
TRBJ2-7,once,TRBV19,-,TGTGCCAGTAGTATTCTGGGAGAGGTTGGCGAGCAGTACTTC,CASSILGEVGEQYF
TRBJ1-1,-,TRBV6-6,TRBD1,TGTGCCAGCAACCCAACAGGGGTGAACACTGAAGCTTTCTTT,CASNPTGVNTEAFF
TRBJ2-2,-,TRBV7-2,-,TGTGCCAGCAGCTCAGGACTGGTTAACACCGGGGAGCTGTTTTTT,CASSSGLVNTGELFF
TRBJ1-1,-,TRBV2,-,TGTGCCAGCGCCCGGGAGCAGGGTTTCACTGAAGCTTTCTTT,CASAREQGFTEAFF
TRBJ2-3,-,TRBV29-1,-,TGCAGCGTGGGGGTCCTGACCCTCACAGATACGCAGTATTTT,CSVGVLTLTDTQYF
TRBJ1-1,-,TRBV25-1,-,TGTGCCAGCAGTGAAGGTTGGAGCACTGAAGCTTTCTTT,CASSEGWSTEAFF
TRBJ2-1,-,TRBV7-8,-,TGTGCCAGCAGCAACCGGCGACAGGAGCAGTTCTTC,CASSNRRQEQFF
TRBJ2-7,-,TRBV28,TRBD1,TGTGCCAGCAGCCCAACCGGACAGGGGGCGGGGGAGCAGTACTTC,CASSPTGQGAGEQYF
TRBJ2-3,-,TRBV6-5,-,TGTGCCAGCGCGCAGCTTTTCACAGATACGCAGTATTTT,CASAQLFTDTQYF
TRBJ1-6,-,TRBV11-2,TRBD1,TGTGCCAGCAGCTTAGACAGGGGGTCTTCACCCCTCCACTTT,CASSLDRGSSPLHF
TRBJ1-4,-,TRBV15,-,TGTGCCACCAGCAGTCCCCGGGGTGCAACTAATGAAAAACTGTTTTTT,CATSSPRGATNEKLFF
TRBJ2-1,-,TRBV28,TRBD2,TGTGCCAGCGGGTGGGGACTAGATAACAATGAGCAGTTCTTC,CASGWGLDNNEQFF
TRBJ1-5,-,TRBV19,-,TGTGCCAGTAGTATACGGGAGAGCAATCAGCCCCAGCATTTT,CASSIRESNQPQHF
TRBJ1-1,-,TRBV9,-,TGTGCCAGCAGCGGGGGGCCTAACACTGAAGCTTTCTTT,CASSGGPNTEAFF
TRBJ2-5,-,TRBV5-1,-,TGCGCCAGCAGCTTGGCCGGGGGCGGGACAGTTCCAGAGACCCAGTACTTC,CASSLAGGGTVPETQYF
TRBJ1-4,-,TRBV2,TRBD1,TGTGCCAGCGGGGGGGACAGGTCTAATGAAAAACTGTTTTTT,CASGGDRSNEKLFF
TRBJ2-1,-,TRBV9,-,TGTGCCAGCAGCGTAGAGGGTGTCCCCTACAATGAGCAGTTCTTC,CASSVEGVPYNEQFF
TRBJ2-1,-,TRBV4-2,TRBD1,TGTGCCAGCAGCCGGGGGGACAGGGGGCCAGGCAATGAGCAGTTCTTC,CASSRGDRGPGNEQFF
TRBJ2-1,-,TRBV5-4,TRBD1,TGTGCCAGCAGCTTCGGGACAGGCCCCTACAATGAGCAGTTCTTC,CASSFGTGPYNEQFF
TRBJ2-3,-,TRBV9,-,TGTGCCAGCAGCGTACCGGGGGCGGCCACAGATACGCAGTATTTT,CASSVPGAATDTQYF
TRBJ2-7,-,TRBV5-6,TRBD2,TGTGCCAGCAGCTTAGCGGGAGGGACTTACGAGCAGTACTTC,CASSLAGGTYEQYF
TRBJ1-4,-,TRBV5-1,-,TGCGCCAGCAGCTTGGCACGATCAACTAATGAAAAACTGTTTTTT,CASSLARSTNEKLFF
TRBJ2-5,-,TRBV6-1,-,TGTGCCAGCAGTGAAACAGGGCAAAGGGGCGTGCAGAACTTC,CASSETGQRGVQNF
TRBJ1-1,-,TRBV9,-,TGTGCCAGCACCCCTGACAGGTATCGTGTGTTCACTGAAGCTTTCTTT,CASTPDRYRVFTEAFF
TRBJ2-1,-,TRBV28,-,TGTGCCAGCAGTTTAGGGGGGCCGACAGGTACCTACAATGAGCAGTTCTTC,CASSLGGPTGTYNEQFF
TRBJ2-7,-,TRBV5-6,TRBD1,TGTGCCAGCAGCCCCTACCCCGGGACAGGGGGCTACGAGCAGTACTTC,CASSPYPGTGGYEQYF
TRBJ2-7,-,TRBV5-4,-,TGTGCCAGCAGCCCCACGGGGGACACCTACGAGCAGTACTTC,CASSPTGDTYEQYF
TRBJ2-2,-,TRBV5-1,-,TGCGCCAGCAGCTTAGCCCGAGGGGACACCGGGGAGCTGTTTTTT,CASSLARGDTGELFF
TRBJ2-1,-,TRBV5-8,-,TGTGCCAGCAGCGCCAGACTCGACAGCTCCTACAATGAGCAGTTCTTC,CASSARLDSSYNEQFF
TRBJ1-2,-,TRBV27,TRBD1,TGTGCCAGCAGTCAGTCACCGGGACAGCCTTTTAACTATGGCTACACCTTC,CASSQSPGQPFNYGYTF
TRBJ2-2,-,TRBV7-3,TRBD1,TGTGCCAGCAGCTTGTCCGGGACAGGGACCACCGGGGAGCTGTTTTTT,CASSLSGTGTTGELFF